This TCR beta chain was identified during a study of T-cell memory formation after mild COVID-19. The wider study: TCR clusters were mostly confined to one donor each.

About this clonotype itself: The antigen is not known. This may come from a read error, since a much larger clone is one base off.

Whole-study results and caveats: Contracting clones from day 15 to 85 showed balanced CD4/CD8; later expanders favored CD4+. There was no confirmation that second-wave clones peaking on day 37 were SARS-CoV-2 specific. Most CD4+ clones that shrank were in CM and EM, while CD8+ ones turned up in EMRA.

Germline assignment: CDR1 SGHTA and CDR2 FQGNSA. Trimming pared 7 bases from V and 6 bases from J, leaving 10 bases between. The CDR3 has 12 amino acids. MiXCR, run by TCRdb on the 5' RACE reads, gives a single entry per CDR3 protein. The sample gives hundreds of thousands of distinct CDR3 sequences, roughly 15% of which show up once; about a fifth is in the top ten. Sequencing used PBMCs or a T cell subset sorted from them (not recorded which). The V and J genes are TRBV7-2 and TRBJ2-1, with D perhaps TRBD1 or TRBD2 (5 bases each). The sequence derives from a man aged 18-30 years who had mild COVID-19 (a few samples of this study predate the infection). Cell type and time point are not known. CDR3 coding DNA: TGTGCCAGCACCCGGGACGGCAATGAGCAGTTCTTC. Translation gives CASTRDGNEQFF.